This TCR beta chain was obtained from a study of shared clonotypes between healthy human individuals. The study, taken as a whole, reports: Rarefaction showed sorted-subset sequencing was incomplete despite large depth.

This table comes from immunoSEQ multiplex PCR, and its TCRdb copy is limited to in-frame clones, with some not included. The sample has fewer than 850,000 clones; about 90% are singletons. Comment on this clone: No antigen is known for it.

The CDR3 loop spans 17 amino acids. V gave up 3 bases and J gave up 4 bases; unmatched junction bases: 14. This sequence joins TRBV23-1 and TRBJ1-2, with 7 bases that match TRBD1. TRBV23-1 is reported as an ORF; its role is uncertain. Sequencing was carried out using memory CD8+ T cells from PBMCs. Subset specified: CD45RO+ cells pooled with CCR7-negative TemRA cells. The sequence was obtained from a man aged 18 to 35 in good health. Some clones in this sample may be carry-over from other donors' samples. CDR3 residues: CASSQKTGYLNTYGYTF. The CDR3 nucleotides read TGCGCCAGCAGTCAGAAGACAGGGTACCTCAATACCTATGGCTACACCTTC.